This entry concerns a single TCR beta chain. Its cognate antigen is unknown. The PCR ran on 60 Vbeta and 13 Jbeta primers. Authors' processing steps: Per a later analysis, the number of unique TCR beta chains was some 80 million, of which 10 million to 11 million were shared. Data came from immunoSEQ multiplex PCR; TCRdb stores just in-frame clones and leaves some out. That table gives V, J and clone size, and the DNA gave D and trimming. The table lists roughly 100,000 clones, about three quarters of them singletons, with 4% to 5.5% in the top ten. This specimen belongs to a study of cytomegalovirus exposure and HLA in healthy donors. Study-level results: As a later analysis showed, a missense DCLRE1C variant was linked to trimming of TCR beta V- and J-genes.

The receptor was derived from a young man in good health and CMV-seropositive. The source material was PBMCs.

CDR3 nucleotides: TGCAGTGCTAGAGATAGAGAGACCCAGTACTTC. Translation: CSARDRETQYF. V gene TRBV20-1 combines with J gene TRBJ2-5; the D is unclear. The germline V and J ends were trimmed by 0 bases and 4 bases, with 3 bases remaining between them. Germline V lookup: CDR1 DFQATT, CDR2 SNEGSKA (reference sequence). This CDR3 region has 11 residues.